The rows below give T cell receptor beta chains drawn from one sample of a study of cytomegalovirus exposure and HLA in healthy donors. Here immunoSEQ multiplex PCR was the method, and the copy in TCRdb shows in-frame clones only, minus some. Of around 150,000 clones detected, over 65% appear once; the ten largest clones hold around 3.1%. Sequencing used PBMCs. The receptors were sampled from a woman between 40 and 55 years old in good health and CMV-seronegative. Each CDR3 is given with its conserved first and last residue. The D gene is left open where the match is weak. Size values are once, few and many counts, or a class for expanded clones, and some rows have none.

cdr3_length: 15; j_call: TRBJ1-5; d_call: NA; clone_size: few; v_call: TRBV7-9; cdr3_aa: CASSLAGEGRQPQHF; cdr3_nt: TGTGCCAGCAGCTTAGCAGGGGAAGGAAGACAGCCCCAGCATTTT
cdr3_length: 15; j_call: TRBJ1-1; d_call: NA; clone_size: NA; v_call: TRBV19; cdr3_aa: CASSSRGVGNTEAFF; cdr3_nt: TGTGCCAGTAGCTCTCGCGGCGTAGGGAACACTGAAGCTTTCTTT
cdr3_length: 14; j_call: TRBJ2-5; d_call: NA; clone_size: NA; v_call: TRBV27; cdr3_aa: CASSPRWYQETQYF; cdr3_nt: TGTGCCAGCAGTCCTAGGTGGTACCAAGAGACCCAGTACTTC
cdr3_length: 14; j_call: TRBJ1-4; d_call: NA; clone_size: NA; v_call: TRBV6-6; cdr3_aa: CASSLGQRNEKLFF; cdr3_nt: TGTGCCAGCAGCCTGGGGCAGCGTAATGAAAAACTGTTTTTT
cdr3_length: 17; j_call: TRBJ1-1; d_call: NA; clone_size: NA; v_call: TRBV5-1; cdr3_aa: CASSLYDRSRVNTEAFF; cdr3_nt: TGCGCCAGCAGCCTCTACGACAGGTCAAGGGTGAACACTGAAGCTTTCTTT
cdr3_length: 15; j_call: TRBJ2-5; d_call: NA; clone_size: NA; v_call: TRBV6-6; cdr3_aa: CASALGYGGIETQYF; cdr3_nt: TGTGCCAGCGCGTTAGGTTACGGGGGTATCGAGACCCAGTACTTC
cdr3_length: 16; j_call: TRBJ2-7; d_call: TRBD1; clone_size: NA; v_call: TRBV5-1; cdr3_aa: CASTLNNRGSGYEQYF; cdr3_nt: TGCGCCAGCACCCTAAATAACAGGGGAAGCGGCTACGAGCAGTACTTC
cdr3_length: 11; j_call: TRBJ2-5; d_call: NA; clone_size: NA; v_call: TRBV5-4; cdr3_aa: CASSLGRAQYF; cdr3_nt: TGTGCCAGCAGCTTGGGTCGTGCCCAGTACTTC
cdr3_length: 13; j_call: TRBJ1-1; d_call: NA; clone_size: few; v_call: TRBV19; cdr3_aa: CASSTRDYTEAFF; cdr3_nt: TGTGCCAGTAGTACCCGGGACTACACTGAAGCTTTCTTT
cdr3_length: 14; j_call: TRBJ1-5; d_call: NA; clone_size: NA; v_call: TRBV28; cdr3_aa: CASSQWQGNQPQHF; cdr3_nt: TGTGCCAGCAGCCAATGGCAGGGCAATCAGCCCCAGCATTTT
cdr3_length: 15; j_call: TRBJ1-3; d_call: TRBD1; clone_size: NA; v_call: TRBV19; cdr3_aa: CAGGTGKNSGNTIYF; cdr3_nt: TGTGCCGGCGGGACAGGGAAGAATTCTGGAAACACCATATATTTT
cdr3_length: 14; j_call: TRBJ1-5; d_call: TRBD1; clone_size: NA; v_call: TRBV28; cdr3_aa: CASSSDRVYQPQHF; cdr3_nt: TGTGCCAGCAGTTCGGACAGGGTTTATCAGCCCCAGCATTTT
cdr3_length: 17; j_call: TRBJ1-6; d_call: TRBD1; clone_size: NA; v_call: TRBV4-1; cdr3_aa: CASSPRTGPLYNSPLHF; cdr3_nt: TGCGCCAGCAGCCCGAGGACAGGGCCACTCTATAATTCACCCCTCCACTTT
cdr3_length: 14; j_call: TRBJ2-7; d_call: NA; clone_size: NA; v_call: TRBV5-1; cdr3_aa: CASRRTTEIYEQYF; cdr3_nt: TGCGCCAGCAGGCGAACCACAGAGATCTACGAGCAGTACTTC
cdr3_length: 13; j_call: TRBJ2-2; d_call: NA; clone_size: NA; v_call: TRBV18; cdr3_aa: CASSMDRAGGLFF; cdr3_nt: TGTGCCAGCTCCATGGATCGGGCCGGGGGGCTGTTTTTT
cdr3_length: 14; j_call: TRBJ1-1; d_call: NA; clone_size: NA; v_call: TRBV2; cdr3_aa: CASSRAGWGTEAFF; cdr3_nt: TGTGCCAGCAGCAGGGCCGGTTGGGGCACTGAAGCTTTCTTT
cdr3_length: 13; j_call: TRBJ2-7; d_call: NA; clone_size: NA; v_call: TRBV6-1; cdr3_aa: CATEYLNSYEQYF; cdr3_nt: TGTGCCACCGAGTACTTGAATTCCTACGAGCAGTACTTC
cdr3_length: 14; j_call: TRBJ1-5; d_call: TRBD1; clone_size: NA; v_call: TRBV28; cdr3_aa: CATHKGQGVLAQHF; cdr3_nt: TGTGCCACCCACAAGGGGCAGGGGGTTTTAGCCCAGCATTTT
cdr3_length: 15; j_call: TRBJ1-2; d_call: NA; clone_size: NA; v_call: TRBV11-2; cdr3_aa: CASSHLQGVGYGYTF; cdr3_nt: TGTGCCAGCAGCCACCTACAGGGAGTCGGCTATGGCTACACCTTC
cdr3_length: 15; j_call: TRBJ2-5; d_call: NA; clone_size: NA; v_call: TRBV7-8; cdr3_aa: CASSQYTGQGETQYF; cdr3_nt: TGTGCCAGCAGCCAATATACAGGGCAGGGGGAGACCCAGTACTTC
cdr3_length: 18; j_call: TRBJ1-2; d_call: NA; clone_size: NA; v_call: TRBV28; cdr3_aa: CASTDFGTPPRGGYGYTF; cdr3_nt: TGTGCCAGCACGGACTTCGGGACACCCCCCCGAGGGGGCTATGGCTACACCTTC
cdr3_length: 11; j_call: TRBJ1-1; d_call: NA; clone_size: once; v_call: TRBV20-1; cdr3_aa: CSARTARRAFF; cdr3_nt: TGCAGTGCTAGAACGGCTAGGAGGGCTTTCTTT
cdr3_length: 14; j_call: TRBJ2-5; d_call: TRBD1; clone_size: few; v_call: TRBV28; cdr3_aa: CASSSGQGRETQYF; cdr3_nt: TGTGCCAGCAGTTCGGGACAGGGACGGGAGACCCAGTACTTC
cdr3_length: 13; j_call: TRBJ2-2; d_call: NA; clone_size: NA; v_call: TRBV5-1; cdr3_aa: CASSSLNTGELFF; cdr3_nt: TGCGCCAGCAGCAGCCTGAACACCGGGGAGCTGTTTTTT
cdr3_length: 14; j_call: TRBJ1-4; d_call: TRBD1; clone_size: once; v_call: TRBV19; cdr3_aa: CASRKGAANEKLFF; cdr3_nt: TGTGCCAGTAGAAAGGGGGCCGCTAATGAAAAACTGTTTTTT
cdr3_length: 13; j_call: TRBJ1-5; d_call: NA; clone_size: NA; v_call: TRBV6-1; cdr3_aa: CASGRDPNQPQHF; cdr3_nt: TGTGCCAGCGGTCGGGATCCCAATCAGCCCCAGCATTTT